Included here is one T cell receptor beta chain sequence, with context. This entry comes from a study of immune characterization of retroperitoneal liposarcoma. TCRdb re-derived calls from the PCR reads in MiXCR, one entry per CDR3 protein. The table has about 8,200 distinct CDR3 sequences, roughly 39% seen once. V was trimmed by 6 bases and J by 1 base, leaving 15 bases between them. The CDR3 loop spans 15 amino acids. Germline CDR1 reads MNHEY; CDR2 reads SMNVEV (reference sequence). The TCR sequence derives from a male donor with retroperitoneal liposarcoma. The specimen was tumor tissue. The chain recombines TRBV27 with TRBJ1-1; a weak D match, TRBD1 (6 bases). The CDR3 sequence: CASSPWGQRNTEAFF. The CDR3 region has the DNA TGTGCCAGCAGCCCCTGGGGGCAACGGAACACTGAAGCTTTCTTT.